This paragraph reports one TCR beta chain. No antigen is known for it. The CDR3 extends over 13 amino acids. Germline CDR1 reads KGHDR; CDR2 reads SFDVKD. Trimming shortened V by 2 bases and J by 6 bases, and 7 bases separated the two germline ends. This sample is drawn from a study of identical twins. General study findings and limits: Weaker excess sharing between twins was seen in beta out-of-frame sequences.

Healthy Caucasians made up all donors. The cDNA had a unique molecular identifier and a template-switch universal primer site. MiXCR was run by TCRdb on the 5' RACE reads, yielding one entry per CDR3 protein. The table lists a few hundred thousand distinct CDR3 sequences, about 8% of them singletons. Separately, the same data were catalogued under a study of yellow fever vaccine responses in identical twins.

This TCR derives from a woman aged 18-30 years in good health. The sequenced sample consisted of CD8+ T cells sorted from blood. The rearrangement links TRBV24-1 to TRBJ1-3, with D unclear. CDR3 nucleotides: TGTGCCACCAGTGATTCCGGAGTAAACACCATATATTTT. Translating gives CATSDSGVNTIYF.